The 24 T cell receptor beta chains presented below share a single source sample, sequenced in a study of Graves' ophthalmopathy and Graves' hyperthyroidism. Amplification targeted the TCR beta CDR3 regions, with RNA transcripts as the source material. Second-round multiplex PCR followed a first-round RT-PCR using HTBI primers. TCRdb called the multiplex PCR reads again in MiXCR, with one record for every CDR3 protein. Among roughly 230,000 distinct CDR3 sequences listed, roughly 21% were seen once. Material: peripheral blood. The receptor set was obtained from a woman between 45 and 65 years old with Graves' ophthalmopathy.

This clonotype was detected many times. A much larger clonotype is one base distant, so this may be a read error. The chain combines TRBV20-1 with TRBJ2-5; 10 bases align to TRBD2. Germline CDR1 is DFQATT and CDR2 is SNEGSKA (reference sequence). The CDR3 contains 14 residues. The CDR3 coding sequence is TGCAGTGCTAGAGGAAGCGGGAGGGGGGAGACCCAGCACTTC. It codes for CSARGSGRGETQHF.

This clonotype was detected only a few times. The chain joins TRBV5-6 to TRBJ2-1, with TRBD2 as a possible D gene (6 bases). V lost 1 base and J lost 7, with 15 bases in between. The CDR3 length is 15 residues. Looked up from germline, CDR1 is SGHDT and CDR2 is YYEEEE. This CDR3 is CASSLRAGTGNEQFF. CDR3 in DNA: TGTGCCAGCAGCTTGCGGGCGGGGACGGGGAATGAGCAGTTCTTC.

This clonotype showed up many times. V and J are TRBV10-1 and TRBJ2-1; TRBD1 matches 10 bases. CDR3 length: 13 residues. After removal of 7 bases from V and 8 bases from J, the junction contained 5 bases not matched to a gene. Per the germline V gene, CDR1 is WNHNN and CDR2 is SYGVQD (reference sequence). CDR3 nucleotides: TGCGCCAGCACTAGACAGGGGGCGGATGAGCAGTTCTTC. This translates into CASTRQGADEQFF.

This clonotype was seen repeatedly, ten times or more. The gene calls are TRBV7-3 and TRBJ2-5, with TRBD2 identical over 7 bases. CDR1 and CDR2 from the germline V gene are SGHTA and FQGTGA. The V and J ends lost 5 bases and 4 bases, in that order; junction bases with no gene match: 10. The CDR3 sequence is 15 residues long. The DNA for the CDR3 is TGTGCCAGCAGCGTCTCGCAGGGAGGGATAGAGACCCAGTACTTC. Protein product: CASSVSQGGIETQYF.

This clonotype showed up many times. The chain links TRBV11-2 to TRBJ1-2; D not resolved. The CDR3 sequence is 15 residues long. CDR1 and CDR2 (germline): SGHAT, FQNNGV. Trimming took off 2 bases at V and 7 bases at J, with 17 bases between the two ends. DNA for the CDR3: TGTGCCAGCAGCTTAAACTCGGACCCCCTTAGTGGCTACACCTTC. Translated: CASSLNSDPLSGYTF.

The table lists this clonotype with many counts. V gene TRBV19 combines with J gene TRBJ2-7; the D is unclear. In germline, CDR1 is LNHDA, CDR2 SQIVND (reference sequence). The CDR3 consists of 13 residues. Trimming took off 0 bases at V and 6 bases at J, with 9 bases between the two ends. Here the CDR3 reads CASSIEGRLEQYF. As DNA, the CDR3 is TGTGCCAGTAGTATAGAAGGTCGACTCGAGCAGTACTTC.

This clonotype was found many times. This sequence joins TRBV6-4 and TRBJ2-5, with 8 bases lining up with TRBD2. The CDR3 runs 15 residues. V shed 4 bases and J 4 bases; nucleotides not matched to a gene: 8. From germline, CDR1 is MRHNA and CDR2 SNTAGT. The CDR3 nucleotides are TGTGCCAGCAGTGGGAATGCGGGAGGAGGAGAGACCCAGTACTTC. Protein: CASSGNAGGGETQYF.

The table lists this clonotype with many counts. The rearrangement links TRBV12-3 or TRBV12-4 to TRBJ2-5, with D maybe TRBD1 (5 bases). Trimming stripped 3 bases from V and 5 bases from J, with 13 bases between. The CDR3 totals 14 residues. In DNA form, the CDR3 reads TGTGCCAGCAGTTTTCAATCACACAGGGAGACCCAGTACTTC. Protein sequence: CASSFQSHRETQYF.

This clonotype was seen a handful of times. The CDR3 here is CATLDRVNTEAFF. The CDR3 DNA follows: TGTGCCACGTTAGACCGTGTGAACACTGAAGCTTTCTTT. J is TRBJ1-1 and V is TRBV6-5; D ambiguous. Germline CDR1 reads MNHEY; CDR2 reads SVGAGI. The germline V and J ends were trimmed by 10 bases and 0 bases, with 12 bases remaining between them. CDR3 size: 13 residues.

In this sample, this clonotype turned up many times. The chain links TRBV5-1 to TRBJ2-7, with 7 bases aligning to TRBD2. J gave up 5 bases and V 4 bases, and 9 bases lay outside the gene matches. The CDR3 extends over 14 amino acids. Germline V CDR1 and CDR2: SGHRS, YFSETQ. The CDR3 DNA sequence: TGCGCCAGCAGCCTGGCCGGGGGGTCTGACGAGCAGTACTTC. It codes for CASSLAGGSDEQYF.

The sample holds many counts of this clonotype. The chain joins TRBV10-3 to TRBJ2-3; TRBD2 agrees at 9 bases. From germline, CDR1 is ENHRY and CDR2 SYGVKD. The CDR3 sequence is 16 residues long. J gave up 4 bases and V 3 bases, and 8 bases lay outside the gene matches. The CDR3 loop is CAISDYRREGADTQYF. As DNA, the CDR3 is TGTGCCATCAGTGATTATCGGCGGGAGGGGGCAGATACGCAGTATTTT.

This clonotype has just a few counts. This rearrangement joins TRBV5-1 to TRBJ2-2; TRBD1 matches 9 bases. The CDR3 is 13 amino acids. Trimming at V came to 4 bases and at J to 6 bases, leaving 1 base not matched to a gene. CDR1 SGHRS and CDR2 YFSETQ come from the germline V gene. CDR3 in amino acids: CASSRQGAGELFF. The CDR3 nucleotides read TGCGCCAGCAGCCGACAGGGGGCCGGGGAGCTGTTTTTT.

There are many counts of this clonotype. V and J are TRBV14 and TRBJ1-6, with 7 positions matching TRBD1. The CDR3 totals 15 residues. Germline CDR1 reads SGHDN; CDR2 reads FVKESK. The J segment lost 7 bases and the V segment lost 2 bases, leaving 5 bases of the junction unmatched. Here the CDR3 reads CASSQWTGGNSPLHF. CDR3 DNA: TGTGCCAGCAGCCAATGGACAGGCGGAAATTCACCCCTCCACTTT.

This clonotype was found a few times. Just one base apart from a much larger clone, this may be a read error. The chain carries TRBV6-5 and TRBJ2-7; tentatively, D is TRBD2 (7 bases). This CDR3 spans 16 amino acids. Germline V gene lookup returns CDR1 MNHEY and CDR2 SVGAGI. CDR3 residues: CAISYVSGTIFYEQYF. The CDR3 coding sequence is TGTGCCATCAGTTACGTCAGCGGGACAATTTTTTACGAGCAGTACTTC.

In its sample, this clonotype was seen many times. The V call is TRBV6-1, the J call TRBJ2-5, with D possibly being TRBD1 (5 bases). Germline-derived CDR1 and CDR2 are MNHNS and SASEGT. V was trimmed by 6 bases and J by 6 bases, leaving 14 bases between them. The CDR3 covers 13 residues. For the CDR3, the DNA is TGTGCCAGCAGGGATCGGACAAGGCAGACCCAGTACTTC. Residues: CASRDRTRQTQYF.

There are many counts of this clonotype. The chain couples TRBV7-9 to TRBJ1-5, with TRBD1 matching 7 bases. Germline V gives CDR1 SEHNR, CDR2 FQNEAQ (reference sequence). The CDR3 consists of 13 residues. Trimming at V came to 10 bases and at J to 6 bases, leaving 9 bases not matched to a gene. The CDR3 protein is CAIDGQGGQPQHF. As DNA, the CDR3 is TGTGCCATCGATGGGCAGGGGGGTCAGCCCCAGCATTTT.

This clonotype occurred many times. CDR3 protein: CASSLAGAGPYEQYF. As DNA, the CDR3 is TGCGCCAGCAGCTTGGCCGGGGCAGGGCCCTACGAGCAGTACTTC. This chain connects TRBV5-1 to TRBJ2-7; D may correspond to TRBD1 or TRBD2 (5 bases each). V was trimmed by 0 bases and J by 2 bases, leaving 12 bases between them. The CDR3 consists of 15 residues. Germline V CDR1 and CDR2: SGHRS, YFSETQ.

This clonotype was counted between two and nine times. The rearrangement links TRBV2 to TRBJ2-2; D not resolved. Germline-derived CDR1 and CDR2 are SNHLY and FYNNEI. The CDR3 has 16 residues. Trimming took off 5 bases at V and 3 bases at J, with 16 bases between the two ends. The DNA of the CDR3 is TGTGCCAGCAGTTCCCGGGCAGGCGCCGACACCGGGGAGCTGTTTTTT. Its protein product is CASSSRAGADTGELFF.

The V and J genes are TRBV12-3 or TRBV12-4 and TRBJ1-2; TRBD1 is a possible D gene (6 bases). The length of the CDR3 is 14 residues. The V and J ends lost 5 bases and 4 bases respectively, with 14 bases between them. The CDR3 region is CASSSTTDSYGYTF. The CDR3 DNA is TGTGCCAGCAGTAGTACCACGGACAGCTATGGCTACACCTTC.

This clonotype was seen ten or more times. V gene TRBV6-4 combines with J gene TRBJ1-1; 8 positions match TRBD1. V gave up 2 bases and J gave up 0 bases; unmatched junction bases: 5. There are 16 residues in the CDR3. CDR1 is MRHNA, CDR2 SNTAGT, per germline. CDR3 residues: CASSDRQGNMNTEAFF. CDR3 DNA: TGTGCCAGCAGTGACCGACAGGGGAACATGAACACTGAAGCTTTCTTT.

This clonotype was recorded at least ten times. The V and J genes are TRBV19 and TRBJ2-7, with unresolved D. The CDR3 has 13 residues. Trimming removed 7 bases at V and 0 bases at J, with 10 bases between. CDR1 and CDR2 (germline): LNHDA, SQIVND (reference sequence). CDR3 DNA sequence: TGTGCCAGTAAGGCAGGTGGCTCCTACGAGCAGTACTTC. It yields the protein CASKAGGSYEQYF. Drawing the rest from reference TRBV19 and TRBJ2-7, the complete variable domain is DGGITQSPKYLFRKEGQNVTLSCEQNLNHDAMYWYRQDPGQGLRLIYYSQIVNDFQKGDIAEGYSVSREKKESFPLTVTSAQKNPTAFYLCASKAGGSYEQYFGPGTRLTVT.

In its sample, this clonotype was seen many times. This chain uses TRBV6-1 with TRBJ2-5, with a possible D match to TRBD2 (6 bases). V gave up 6 bases and J gave up 0 bases, with 17 bases separating them. This CDR3 contains 16 residues. Germline V gives CDR1 MNHNS, CDR2 SASEGT. CDR3 amino acids: CASSPRGGNYQETQYF. Here the CDR3 DNA reads TGTGCCAGCAGCCCCCGTGGGGGGAACTACCAAGAGACCCAGTACTTC.

The sample holds many counts of this clonotype. This rearrangement joins TRBV9 to TRBJ2-5, with D possibly matching TRBD2 (6 bases). Between the trimmed V and J ends, which lost 3 bases and 4 bases, there was a span of 16 bases. Per germline, CDR1 SGDLS and CDR2 YYNGEE. The CDR3 is made up of 15 amino acids. In DNA, the CDR3 is TGTGCCAGCAGCGGCGGCGGGAACTCGCGAGAGACCCAGTACTTC. Protein product: CASSGGGNSRETQYF.

This clonotype was seen only a few times. The V and J genes are TRBV14 and TRBJ2-2; D call uncertain. The CDR3 totals 12 residues. V was clipped by 1 base and J by 6 bases, with 3 bases between them. Germline values: CDR1 SGHDN, CDR2 FVKESK. DNA of the CDR3: TGTGCCAGCAGCCAAGCAGCCGGGGAGCTGTTTTTT. Its translation is CASSQAAGELFF.